This paragraph reports one T cell receptor beta chain. This entry comes from a study of blood T cell repertoires in COVID-19. Study-level background: From the United States, Italy and Spain came samples of acute and convalescent COVID-19. PBMCs, B-cell-depleted T cells, or T cells were the source of the cDNA or gDNA that made up the material.

In the source study's methods: Reference gene primer amplification yielded estimated nucleated cell counts. Clones were read by immunoSEQ multiplex PCR, and TCRdb kept only the in-frame ones, dropping some. The V and J calls and the clone size are those of that table, but D and trimming were determined from the DNA. The sample holds 200,000 to 250,000 clones, roughly 82% seen once. Sequencing was performed on peripheral blood. This TCR came from an elderly man with acute or convalescent COVID-19.

The CDR3 reads CASLGAGTGNSNQPQHF. CDR3 sequence (DNA): TGTGCCAGCCTGGGGGCCGGGACAGGGAATAGCAATCAGCCCCAGCATTTT. The genes are TRBV28 and TRBJ1-5; 9 bases agree with TRBD1. V gave up 8 bases and J gave up 0 bases; unmatched junction bases: 11. The germline gives CDR1 MDHEN, CDR2 SYDVKM. The CDR3 is made up of 17 amino acids.